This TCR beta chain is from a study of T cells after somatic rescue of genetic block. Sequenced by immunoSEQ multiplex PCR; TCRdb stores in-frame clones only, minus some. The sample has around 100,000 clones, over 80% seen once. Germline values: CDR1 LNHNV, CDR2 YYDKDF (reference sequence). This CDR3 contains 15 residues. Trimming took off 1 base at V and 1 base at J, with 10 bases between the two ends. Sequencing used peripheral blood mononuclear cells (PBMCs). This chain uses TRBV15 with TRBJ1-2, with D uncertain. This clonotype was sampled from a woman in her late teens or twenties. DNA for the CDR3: TGTGCCACCAGCAGAGGAGATTCAAATAACTATGGCTACACCTTC. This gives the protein CATSRGDSNNYGYTF.